These 27 T cell receptor beta chains share one sample of origin, sequenced in a study of blood T cell repertoires in COVID-19. The data were produced by immunoSEQ multiplex PCR, yet TCRdb's version contains in-frame clones alone and is incomplete. The sample includes tens of thousands of clones, 80% to 90% of them seen just once. The sample was peripheral blood. The receptors derive from a man under 40 with acute or convalescent COVID-19.

The chain combines TRBV15 with TRBJ1-1; D might be TRBD1 (5 bases). V was shortened by 1 base and J by 0 bases, with 18 bases between the two germline ends. The CDR3 sequence is 18 residues long. CDR1 is LNHNV, CDR2 YYDKDF, per germline (reference sequence). The CDR3 coding sequence is TGTGCCACCAGCAGAGGCACAAGGGGATCGGGTGTGAACACTGAAGCTTTCTTT. This codes for CATSRGTRGSGVNTEAFF.

The V gene is TRBV6-5, the J gene TRBJ2-1; 8 nucleotides line up with TRBD1. CDR3 length equals 15 residues. The V and J ends lost 5 bases and 0 bases, in that order; junction bases with no gene match: 3. CDR1 and CDR2 from the germline V gene are MNHEY and SVGAGI. In DNA form, the CDR3 reads TGTGCCAGCAGTAGCAGGGGGCTCTCCTACAATGAGCAGTTCTTC. Protein sequence: CASSSRGLSYNEQFF.

This clone came up a few times. The chain carries TRBV10-3 and TRBJ2-3; 10 positions agree with TRBD2. The CDR3 loop spans 18 amino acids. Looked up from germline, CDR1 is ENHRY and CDR2 is SYGVKD. Losses at the gene ends were 2 bases for V and 2 bases for J; bases not matched to a gene: 10. The CDR3 loop is CAISERAGGPGYTDTQYF. The CDR3 DNA follows: TGTGCCATCAGTGAGAGAGCGGGGGGGCCCGGATACACAGATACGCAGTATTTT.

The genes are TRBV11-2 and TRBJ2-5; 8 bases agree with TRBD2. Unmatched junction bases numbered 5, after V lost 3 bases and J lost 5 bases. The CDR3 extends over 14 amino acids. CDR1 and CDR2 (germline): SGHAT, FQNNGV. The CDR3 DNA follows: TGTGCCAGCAGCTTTGGGGCGGGAGGTGAGACCCAGTACTTC. This gives the protein CASSFGAGGETQYF. The complete variable domain, with remaining parts taken from reference TRBV11-2 and TRBJ2-5, reads EAGVAQSPRYKIIEKRQSVAFWCNPISGHATLYWYQQILGQGPKLLIQFQNNGVVDDSQLPKDRFSAERLKGVDSTLKIQPAKLEDSAVYLCASSFGAGGETQYFGPGTRLLVL.

The J gene is TRBJ2-2, the V gene TRBV5-5; 7 nucleotides agree with TRBD2. The CDR3 has 17 residues. The J segment lost 4 bases and the V segment lost 1 base, leaving 10 bases of the junction unmatched. The V gene's germline CDR1 is SGHKS and CDR2 YYEKEE (reference sequence). This CDR3 reads CASSLRFSSGATGELFF. In DNA, the CDR3 is TGTGCCAGCAGCTTGAGGTTTTCCAGCGGGGCCACCGGGGAGCTGTTTTTT.

The genes are TRBV4-3 and TRBJ1-6; TRBD1 matches at 7 bases. The CDR3 is 13 amino acids. Germline-derived CDR1 and CDR2 are LGHNA and YSLEER. Trimming took 5 bases from V and 10 from J; bases not matched to a gene: 5. The CDR3 bases are TGCGCCAGCAGCGACAGGGTGGGGTCACCCCTCCACTTT. Protein product: CASSDRVGSPLHF.

V gene TRBV9 combines with J gene TRBJ1-5; 7 nucleotides line up with TRBD1. Germline values: CDR1 SGDLS, CDR2 YYNGEE. CDR3 size: 15 residues. The ends lost 4 bases at V and 3 bases at J; junction bases unmatched: 7. The CDR3 DNA is TGTGCCAGCAGCCCAAGGACAGGACCCAATCAGCCCCAGCATTTT. Translation: CASSPRTGPNQPQHF.

The V and J genes are TRBV4-2 and TRBJ1-4, with 7 positions matching TRBD1. V dropped 3 bases and J dropped 1; count of bases not matched to a gene: 5. Germline-derived CDR1 and CDR2 are LGHNA and YNFKEQ. The CDR3 has 16 amino acids. The DNA for the CDR3 is TGTGCCAGCAGCCATGGCGACAGGGAAACTAATGAAAAACTGTTTTTT. Its protein is CASSHGDRETNEKLFF.

The CDR3 nucleotides read TGTGCCAGCAGCCCTACAAGACTAGCGGGGGGAACAGATACGCAGTATTTT. Translation: CASSPTRLAGGTDTQYF. The rearrangement joins TRBV7-2 to TRBJ2-3; 13 positions match TRBD2. This CDR3 has 17 residues. Germline V gene lookup returns CDR1 SGHTA and CDR2 FQGNSA. V shed 5 bases and J 3 bases; nucleotides not matched to a gene: 8.

The chain employs TRBV6-2 or TRBV6-3 and TRBJ1-2; perhaps TRBD1 as D (5 bases). V was pared by 0 bases and J by 4 bases, with 12 bases between. This CDR3 spans 15 amino acids. Germline-derived CDR1 and CDR2 are MNHEY and SVGEGT. CDR3 DNA sequence: TGTGCCAGCAGTTACTCGGGCAGGGCGACCTATGGCTACACCTTC. Translation: CASSYSGRATYGYTF.

The genes are TRBV20-1 and TRBJ2-7; TRBD2 might be the D (6 bases). CDR1 and CDR2 (germline): DFQATT, SNEGSKA (reference sequence). V gave up 3 bases and J gave up 2 bases, with 11 bases separating them. The CDR3 extends over 13 amino acids. Here the CDR3 reads CSASLSGAYEQYF. CDR3 nucleotide sequence: TGCAGTGCTAGTCTTAGCGGAGCCTACGAGCAGTACTTC.

V is TRBV5-1 and J is TRBJ1-1, with 9 bases identical to TRBD1. CDR3 size: 13 residues. J was trimmed by 3 bases and V by 4 bases; bases with no gene match: 1. From germline, CDR1 is SGHRS and CDR2 YFSETQ. Here the CDR3 reads CASSGQGYTEAFF. The CDR3 bases are TGCGCCAGCAGCGGACAGGGGTACACTGAAGCTTTCTTT.

This chain links TRBV3-1 (or the pseudogene TRBV3-2) with TRBJ1-5; possible D gene TRBD1, 5 bases. V lost 1 base and J lost 4, with 8 bases in between. The CDR3 has 14 residues. Germline V gene lookup returns CDR1 LGHDT and CDR2 YNNKEL (reference sequence). CDR3 nucleotides: TGTGCCAGCAGCCAAGGGGGGGGTAATCAGCCCCAGCATTTT. Encoded protein: CASSQGGGNQPQHF.

V and J are TRBV9 and TRBJ1-3; D perhaps matches TRBD1 (5 bases). The V gene's germline CDR1 is SGDLS and CDR2 YYNGEE. CDR3 length: 16 residues. V was shortened by 0 bases and J by 3 bases, with 13 bases between the two germline ends. CDR3 sequence (DNA): TGTGCCAGCAGCGTAGCGCAGGGAACGAGTGGAAACACCATATATTTT. Protein: CASSVAQGTSGNTIYF.

The V gene is TRBV7-9, the J gene TRBJ2-3, with TRBD1 matching 8 bases. Looked up from germline, CDR1 is SEHNR and CDR2 is FQNEAQ (reference sequence). Trimming cost V 5 bases and J 3 bases; bases outside gene matches: 4. This CDR3 comprises 14 residues. CDR3 sequence (DNA): TGTGCCAGCAGCCCTGGGACAGGAACAGATACGCAGTATTTT. This translates into CASSPGTGTDTQYF.

This clone is medium-sized. The chain combines TRBV6-5 with TRBJ2-7; maybe TRBD2 (6 bases). Trimming pared 7 bases from V and 4 bases from J, leaving 14 bases between. CDR1 and CDR2 (germline): MNHEY, SVGAGI. This CDR3 comprises 13 residues. Written as DNA, the CDR3 is TGTGCCAGCACCGACGGGGAGGAGTACGAGCAGTACGTC. It translates to CASTDGEEYEQYV.

The V call is TRBV5-4, the J call TRBJ2-5; D not certain. The CDR3 contains 16 residues. The ends were cut back, 0 bases at V and 4 bases at J, with 16 bases in the middle. Per the germline V gene, CDR1 is SGHNT and CDR2 is YYREEE (reference sequence). CDR3 coding DNA: TGTGCCAGCAGCTTGGGTCAGTCCGGGTTCGGAGAGACCCAGTACTTC. Translated, it gives CASSLGQSGFGETQYF.

V is TRBV19 and J is TRBJ1-1, with D perhaps TRBD1 (5 bases). The CDR3 contains 14 residues. Germline values: CDR1 LNHDA, CDR2 SQIVND (reference sequence). Trimming cost V 6 bases and J 1 base, with 12 bases left between them. The CDR3, as DNA: TGTGCCAGTAGAAATCAGGGTGGGAACACTGAAGCTTTCTTT. This encodes CASRNQGGNTEAFF.

This sequence joins TRBV19 and TRBJ1-2, with TRBD1 matching over 10 bases. Germline CDR1 reads LNHDA; CDR2 reads SQIVND (reference sequence). There are 19 residues in the CDR3. After removal of 0 bases from V and 4 bases from J, the junction contained 14 bases not matched to a gene. The CDR3 spells CASSIDATGGVIAGYGYTF. The CDR3 coding sequence is TGTGCCAGTAGTATAGATGCGACAGGGGGCGTGATAGCTGGCTATGGCTACACCTTC.

J is TRBJ2-2 and V is TRBV5-6, with unresolved D. The CDR3 has 13 residues. Per the germline V gene, CDR1 is SGHDT and CDR2 is YYEEEE. Trimming left V 0 bases short and J 6 bases short, with 6 bases between. This chain's CDR3 is CASSLAGPGELFF. As DNA, the CDR3 is TGTGCCAGCAGCTTGGCGGGTCCCGGGGAGCTGTTTTTT.

This rearrangement joins TRBV7-3 to TRBJ2-7, with no clear D. Trimming left V 0 bases short and J 2 bases short, with 11 bases between. The CDR3 length is 15 residues. Germline V gene lookup returns CDR1 SGHTA and CDR2 FQGTGA. CDR3 in amino acids: CASSLTAVPPYEQYF. In DNA, the CDR3 is TGTGCCAGCAGCTTAACGGCGGTACCACCCTACGAGCAGTACTTC. Looking up the rest from reference TRBV7-3 and TRBJ2-7 gives the full variable domain: GAGVSQTPSNKVTEKGKYVELRCDPISGHTALYWYRQSLGQGPEFLIYFQGTGAADDSGLPNDRFFAVRPEGSVSTLKIQRTERGDSAVYLCASSLTAVPPYEQYFGPGTRLTVT.

Only a few counts were recorded for this clone. The chain is built from TRBV9 and TRBJ2-7, with TRBD2 identical over 12 bases. The CDR3 has 17 amino acids. Germline V gives CDR1 SGDLS, CDR2 YYNGEE. V gave up 0 bases and J gave up 2 bases; unmatched junction bases: 6. In nucleotides, the CDR3 is TGTGCCAGCAGCGTAGGTGGGCTAGCGGGAGGGGCCTACGAGCAGTACTTC. Translation gives CASSVGGLAGGAYEQYF.

The chain carries TRBV9 and TRBJ1-3; TRBD1 agrees at 8 bases. The V segment lost 0 bases and the J segment 4 bases; nucleotides outside the gene matches: 9. Germline V lookup: CDR1 SGDLS, CDR2 YYNGEE. The CDR3 spans 17 residues. The CDR3 nucleotides are TGTGCCAGCAGCGTAGCGGCTCCGGGACAGGCAGGAAACACCATATATTTT. Translation gives CASSVAAPGQAGNTIYF. Variable domain in full (rest from reference TRBV9 and TRBJ1-3): DSGVTQTPKHLITATGQRVTLRCSPRSGDLSVYWYQQSLDQGLQFLIQYYNGEERAKGNILERFSAQQFPDLHSELNLSSLELGDSALYFCASSVAAPGQAGNTIYFGEGSWLTVV.

This clone was seen a handful of times. The chain joins TRBV27 to TRBJ2-1; TRBD2 is a possible D gene (5 bases). The V end was cut by 5 bases, the J end by 9 bases, with 14 bases between. Germline V gene lookup returns CDR1 MNHEY and CDR2 SMNVEV (reference sequence). This CDR3 contains 13 residues. In nucleotides, the CDR3 is TGTGCCAGCAGTATCCGGGGATCTGGTGAGCAGTTCTTC. Translation gives CASSIRGSGEQFF.

This clone was seen a single time. The chain combines TRBV25-1 with TRBJ1-6; TRBD1 matches 9 bases. Germline assignment: CDR1 MGHDK and CDR2 SYGVNS. The V segment lost 6 bases and the J segment 8 bases; nucleotides outside the gene matches: 2. This CDR3 contains 13 residues. The CDR3 nucleotides are TGTGCCAGCAGACAGGGGGCTTATTCACCCCTCCACTTT. Translated, it gives CASRQGAYSPLHF.

In its sample, this clone was seen a few times. This chain uses TRBV3-1 (or the pseudogene TRBV3-2) with TRBJ1-2, with 7 bases aligning to TRBD1. This CDR3 contains 16 residues. From germline, CDR1 is LGHDT and CDR2 YNNKEL (reference sequence). The junction had 9 bases not matched to a gene; V was cut back by 4 bases and J by 1 base. CDR3 residues: CASSPFGTALNYGYTF. The CDR3 DNA is TGTGCCAGCAGCCCATTCGGGACAGCCCTTAACTATGGCTACACCTTC.

The sample holds a few counts of this clone. The rearrangement joins TRBV6-1 to TRBJ2-7; 7 bases fit TRBD2. Trimming at V came to 1 base and at J to 4 bases, leaving 4 bases not matched to a gene. The length of the CDR3 is 14 residues. CDR1 MNHNS and CDR2 SASEGT come from the germline V gene. The CDR3 sequence is CASSEVGEGYEQYV. In nucleotides, the CDR3 is TGTGCCAGCAGTGAAGTCGGGGAGGGTTACGAGCAGTACGTC.